Presented here are 30 T cell receptor beta chains from one specimen sequenced in a study of blood T cell repertoires in COVID-19. Some clones are missing from TCRdb's copy, which holds only in-frame ones; the method was immunoSEQ multiplex PCR. The profile covers 85,000 to 120,000 clones, with around four fifths appearing a single time and about 9.9% taken by the ten largest. Sequenced material: peripheral blood. The receptors here all came from a man aged 40-55 years with active or convalescent COVID-19.

The J gene is TRBJ2-5, the V gene TRBV7-6; 9 bases match TRBD2. The CDR3 sequence is 15 residues long. The ends lost 4 bases at V and 4 bases at J; junction bases unmatched: 7. Germline V gene lookup returns CDR1 SGHVS and CDR2 FNYEAQ. As DNA, the CDR3 is TGTGCCAGCAGCTCCGGACTAGCGTTAGCAGAGACCCAGTACTTC. Translated: CASSSGLALAETQYF. The full variable domain, its missing parts supplied by reference TRBV7-6 and TRBJ2-5, is GAGVSQSPRYKVTKRGQDVALRCDPISGHVSLYWYRQALGQGPEFLTYFNYEAQQDKSGLPNDRFSAERPEGSISTLTIQRTEQRDSAMYRCASSSGLALAETQYFGPGTRLLVL.

The V gene is TRBV7-9, the J gene TRBJ2-5; D unclear. The CDR3 totals 13 residues. V lost 3 bases to trimming and J lost 4 bases, with 9 bases between them. Germline CDR1 is SEHNR and CDR2 is FQNEAQ (reference sequence). Here the CDR3 reads CASSFLVAETQYF. CDR3 DNA: TGTGCCAGCAGCTTCCTAGTTGCAGAGACCCAGTACTTC.

This clone was counted only a few times. The J gene is TRBJ2-2, the V gene TRBV5-1; TRBD1 might be the D (6 bases). V lost 0 bases, J lost 3 bases, and 12 bases lay in between. This CDR3 region has 16 residues. Germline lookup yields CDR1 SGHRS and CDR2 YFSETQ. DNA of the CDR3: TGCGCCAGCAGCTTGGTTCAGGGGTCATACACCGGGGAGCTGTTTTTT. This gives the protein CASSLVQGSYTGELFF.

Here the CDR3 reads CASSLGVSGGAADTQYF. CDR3 in DNA: TGTGCCAGCAGCTTAGGGGTTAGCGGGGGGGCAGCAGATACGCAGTATTTT. The rearrangement links TRBV7-9 to TRBJ2-3; TRBD2 matches 11 bases. The CDR3 loop spans 17 amino acids. With 1 base clipped from V and 4 bases from J, the junction kept 7 bases outside the gene matches. Germline values: CDR1 SEHNR, CDR2 FQNEAQ (reference sequence).

V is TRBV3-1 (or the pseudogene TRBV3-2) and J is TRBJ2-6, with D possibly matching TRBD1 (5 bases). The CDR3 sequence is 16 residues long. Trimming shortened V by 4 bases and J by 1 base, and 11 bases separated the two germline ends. Germline lookup yields CDR1 LGHDT and CDR2 YNNKEL (reference sequence). As DNA, the CDR3 is TGTGCCAGCAGCCCTGACCCAGGGTCTGGGGCCAACGTCCTGACTTTC. Its translation: CASSPDPGSGANVLTF.

The CDR3 sequence is CASSLGGQGPYGYTF. The DNA of the CDR3 is TGTGCCAGCAGCTTAGGGGGTCAGGGGCCGTATGGCTACACCTTC. This rearrangement joins TRBV7-2 to TRBJ1-2; tentative D call: TRBD1 (6 bases). Trimming took 1 base from V and 5 from J, leaving 14 bases between them. The germline V gene encodes CDR1 SGHTA and CDR2 FQGNSA. CDR3 size: 15 residues.

This chain links TRBV19 with TRBJ1-1; 7 bases fit TRBD1. CDR3 length: 15 amino acids. Germline V CDR1 and CDR2: LNHDA, SQIVND (reference sequence). V lost 7 bases, J lost 1 base, and 9 bases stayed unmatched. CDR3 coding DNA: TGTGCCAGTACTCGCGAGGGGGCTTGGAACACTGAAGCTTTCTTT. It encodes CASTREGAWNTEAFF.

The V gene is TRBV7-2, the J gene TRBJ2-7; tentatively, D is TRBD2 (6 bases). From germline, CDR1 is SGHTA and CDR2 FQGNSA. The CDR3 covers 15 residues. V gave up 5 bases and J gave up 5 bases, with 19 bases separating them. In DNA form, the CDR3 reads TGTGCCAGCAGCCGCGGTGCGGGGAGAGTCGACGAGCAGTACTTC. It encodes CASSRGAGRVDEQYF.

The chain joins TRBV9 to TRBJ2-3; D unclear. Deletions cut 4 bases from V and 3 bases from J, with 9 bases between. The CDR3 consists of 13 residues. CDR1 and CDR2 (germline): SGDLS, YYNGEE. The CDR3 is CASSPRLTDTQYF. CDR3 in DNA: TGTGCCAGCAGCCCGCGTTTGACAGATACGCAGTATTTT. Supplemented by reference TRBV9 and TRBJ2-3, the full variable domain reads DSGVTQTPKHLITATGQRVTLRCSPRSGDLSVYWYQQSLDQGLQFLIQYYNGEERAKGNILERFSAQQFPDLHSELNLSSLELGDSALYFCASSPRLTDTQYFGPGTRLTVL.

The chain couples TRBV11-2 to TRBJ1-5; TRBD1 matches 7 bases. V gave up 1 base and J gave up 4 bases; unmatched junction bases: 4. CDR1 SGHAT and CDR2 FQNNGV come from the germline V gene. The CDR3 is 15 amino acids. The CDR3 sequence is CASSLGQGRNQPQHF. The CDR3 coding sequence is TGTGCCAGCAGCTTAGGACAGGGAAGGAATCAGCCCCAGCATTTT.

The rearrangement links TRBV6-5 to TRBJ2-2, with D possibly TRBD1 on 5 matching bases. The CDR3 is 13 residues long. Germline lookup yields CDR1 MNHEY and CDR2 SVGAGI. Trimming took 11 bases from V and 4 from J, leaving 14 bases between them. The chain's CDR3 is CAGKAQGTGELFF. Written as DNA, the CDR3 is TGTGCCGGCAAGGCCCAGGGCACCGGGGAGCTGTTTTTT.

The chain is built from TRBV5-5 and TRBJ2-7, with 7 bases fitting TRBD1. Trimming removed 1 base from V and 3 bases from J; junction bases left unmatched: 10. The CDR3 is 16 residues long. Germline lookup yields CDR1 SGHKS and CDR2 YYEKEE (reference sequence). CDR3 sequence: CASSLLFRDSHYEQYF. CDR3 DNA: TGTGCCAGCAGCTTGCTTTTTAGGGACAGCCACTACGAGCAGTACTTC.

The CDR3 nucleotides read TGTGCCAGCAGTGATCCCGGGCAGGGGGCTGTCTATGGCTACACCTTC. This codes for CASSDPGQGAVYGYTF. The chain uses TRBV6-1 and TRBJ1-2; 8 positions match TRBD1. CDR3 length: 16 residues. CDR1 and CDR2 (germline): MNHNS, SASEGT. Unmatched junction bases numbered 10, after V lost 3 bases and J lost 4 bases.

V is TRBV9 and J is TRBJ2-7; a weak D match, TRBD2 (6 bases). The germline V and J ends were trimmed by 3 bases and 3 bases, with 13 bases remaining between them. CDR3 length equals 14 residues. Germline values: CDR1 SGDLS, CDR2 YYNGEE. The DNA of the CDR3 is TGTGCCAGCAGCGCCGGTGGTAGCGGCTACGAGCAGTACTTC. Protein sequence: CASSAGGSGYEQYF.

The chain recombines TRBV16 with TRBJ1-2; 9 nucleotides line up with TRBD1. Trimming removed 3 bases from V and 4 bases from J; junction bases left unmatched: 6. The CDR3 has 15 residues. The germline V gene encodes CDR1 KGHSY and CDR2 FQNENV. The CDR3 DNA sequence: TGTGCCAGCAGCCAGCGTCCGGGACAGGGCTATGGCTACACCTTC. This translates into CASSQRPGQGYGYTF.

This chain joins TRBV6-4 and TRBJ2-3; 9 positions agree with TRBD1. The trim removed 0 bases at V and 8 bases at J, leaving 9 bases unmatched. The V gene's germline CDR1 is MRHNA and CDR2 SNTAGT. The CDR3 spans 16 residues. The CDR3 bases are TGTGCCAGCAGTGACTCTGGGACAGGGTACGCGGGTACGCAGTATTTT. Residues: CASSDSGTGYAGTQYF.

This clone occurred once. V and J are TRBV7-7 and TRBJ2-7; 9 bases line up with TRBD1. Germline V gene sequence: CDR1 SSHAT, CDR2 FNYEAQ (reference sequence). V lost 2 bases, J lost 6 bases, and 2 bases stayed unmatched. CDR3 length: 13 residues. CDR3 sequence reads: CASSLTDRGEQYF. The CDR3 bases are TGTGCCAGCAGCTTAACGGACAGGGGCGAGCAGTACTTC.

This chain uses TRBV3-1 (or the pseudogene TRBV3-2) with TRBJ2-3, with 10 bases matching TRBD2. The CDR3 sequence is 17 residues long. Germline V gene sequence: CDR1 LGHDT, CDR2 YNNKEL (reference sequence). V gave up 3 bases and J gave up 2 bases; unmatched junction bases: 8. The CDR3 sequence is CASSHYSGGTYTDTQYF. The CDR3 DNA follows: TGTGCCAGCAGCCACTATAGCGGGGGGACCTACACAGATACGCAGTATTTT.

The J gene is TRBJ1-1, the V gene TRBV6-5; no reliable D call. Germline V gene lookup returns CDR1 MNHEY and CDR2 SVGAGI. The V end lost 2 bases, the J end lost 1 base, and 8 bases lay between the germline ends. The CDR3 spans 14 residues. CDR3 protein: CASSYRGWNTEAFF. The CDR3 nucleotides are TGTGCCAGCAGTTACCGGGGATGGAACACTGAAGCTTTCTTT.

J is TRBJ2-1 and V is TRBV4-3, with D possibly TRBD2 on 7 matching bases. Trimming shortened V by 2 bases and J by 9 bases, and 20 bases separated the two germline ends. The CDR3 sequence is 16 residues long. Germline V CDR1 and CDR2: LGHNA, YSLEER. CDR3 DNA: TGCGCCAGCAGCCAAAAGCGATGGGGGGGAGGGGGTGAGCAGTTCTTC. Translating it yields CASSQKRWGGGGEQFF.

V is TRBV11-2 and J is TRBJ2-5; D is unresolved. The germline CDR1 and CDR2 sequences are SGHAT and FQNNGV. This CDR3 contains 11 residues. Trimming removed 8 bases from V and 4 bases from J, with 8 bases in between. This chain's CDR3 is CASAPRETQYF. The CDR3 DNA reads as TGTGCCAGCGCGCCCCGAGAGACCCAGTACTTC.

The chain combines TRBV5-4 with TRBJ2-1, with D unresolved. The CDR3 contains 15 residues. Trimming pared 4 bases from V and 0 bases from J, leaving 11 bases between. CDR1 is SGHNT, CDR2 YYREEE, per germline (reference sequence). The CDR3 loop reads CASSQDKSSYNEQFF. CDR3 DNA sequence: TGTGCCAGCAGCCAGGATAAGAGCTCCTACAATGAGCAGTTCTTC.

The CDR3 region is CASSYSPEGYEQYF. In DNA form, the CDR3 reads TGTGCCAGCAGTTACTCCCCAGAGGGCTACGAGCAGTACTTC. The V and J genes are TRBV6-2 or TRBV6-3 and TRBJ2-7, with a tentative D call TRBD2 (5 bases). The CDR3 runs 14 residues. CDR1 MNHEY and CDR2 SVGEGT come from the germline V gene. Trimming removed 0 bases at V and 3 bases at J, with 9 bases between.

With regard to this clone: A read error is likely, as this CDR3 ends without the conserved phenylalanine or tryptophan. The limits of the CDR3 on the DNA are not certain, so only TCRdb's listed CDR3 is given. The chain combines TRBV7-2 with TRBJ2-7; no DNA check was done on the table's D call, TRBD1. Germline V gene lookup returns CDR1 SGHTA and CDR2 FQGNSA. The CDR3 region is 11 residues in length, termini included. The CDR3 reads CASRLGTGWRI.

This sequence joins TRBV9 and TRBJ2-1; 9 bases are shared with TRBD2. Trimming took 5 bases from V and 6 from J; bases not matched to a gene: 9. This CDR3 contains 15 residues. CDR1 is SGDLS, CDR2 YYNGEE, per germline. The CDR3 bases are TGTGCCAGCAGTCCAGACGGCGGGGGGGCCAATGAGCAGTTCTTC. Its protein product is CASSPDGGGANEQFF.

The chain has TRBV4-1 and TRBJ1-1; TRBD1 might be the D (6 bases). Germline V gives CDR1 MGHRA, CDR2 YSYEKL. Between the trimmed V and J ends, which lost 4 bases and 9 bases, there was a span of 18 bases. There are 14 residues in the CDR3. In nucleotides, the CDR3 is TGCGCCAGCAGCCGAGATACAGGGAATCGCCAAGCTTTCTTT. It yields the protein CASSRDTGNRQAFF.

The chain joins TRBV6-6 to TRBJ1-4; TRBD1 matches at 8 bases. V lost 7 bases to trimming and J lost 4 bases; unmatched junction nucleotides: 8. Germline loops: CDR1 MNHNY, CDR2 SVGAGI (reference sequence). The CDR3 sequence is 15 residues long. CDR3 sequence: CASTKTGGFNEKLFF. CDR3 nucleotide sequence: TGTGCCAGCACTAAAACAGGGGGGTTTAATGAAAAACTGTTTTTT.

This clone has just a few counts. The chain recombines TRBV11-2 with TRBJ2-3, with 8 bases identical to TRBD2. The V and J ends lost 5 bases and 5 bases, in that order; junction bases with no gene match: 12. This CDR3 contains 16 residues. The germline V gene encodes CDR1 SGHAT and CDR2 FQNNGV. The CDR3 bases are TGTGCCAGCAGCCCCACAGGAGCGGGGGCAGGAGATACGCAGTATTTT. As protein: CASSPTGAGAGDTQYF. Drawing the rest from reference TRBV11-2 and TRBJ2-3, the complete variable domain is EAGVAQSPRYKIIEKRQSVAFWCNPISGHATLYWYQQILGQGPKLLIQFQNNGVVDDSQLPKDRFSAERLKGVDSTLKIQPAKLEDSAVYLCASSPTGAGAGDTQYFGPGTRLTVL.

The chain uses TRBV11-3 and TRBJ2-7; 8 bases fit TRBD2. Germline CDR1 is SGHNT and CDR2 is YENEEA. V gave up 2 bases and J gave up 0 bases; unmatched junction bases: 12. The length of the CDR3 is 18 residues. This CDR3 is CASSLFRTGGGPSYEQYF. As DNA, the CDR3 is TGTGCCAGCAGCTTATTCCGTACTGGCGGGGGGCCCTCCTACGAGCAGTACTTC.

This clone was recorded only once. V gene TRBV10-1 combines with J gene TRBJ2-3, with D possibly being TRBD1 (6 bases). Germline-derived CDR1 and CDR2 are WNHNN and SYGVQD (reference sequence). Trimming removed 10 bases at V and 4 bases at J, with 18 bases between. This CDR3 contains 14 residues. The CDR3 here is CATDGTPASDTQYF. Written as DNA, the CDR3 is TGCGCCACCGATGGGACACCAGCTTCAGATACGCAGTATTTT.